Listed below are T cell receptor beta chains from one sample, sequenced in a study of T-cell reconstitution after alpha-beta-depleted transplantation in children. One entry per CDR3 protein results from TCRdb running MiXCR on the PCR reads. Of over 200,000 distinct CDR3 sequences listed, approximately 19% are singletons. Sequencing used PBMCs, mostly from graft donor cells, obtained 360 days after TCRalphabeta/CD19-depleted stem cell transplant. These TCRs come from a male patient aged 2-9 years who had a stem cell transplant for acute lymphoblastic leukemia, so the T cells may come from the graft donor. CDR3s include the opening cysteine and the closing phenylalanine or tryptophan. The D gene is left open where the match is weak. Rows may omit the clone size; those that give it use once, few, many or a size class.

D: .; J: TRBJ1-1; size: .; V: TRBV5-1; DNA: TGCGCCAGCAGCTTTGACAGCCTGAACACTGAAGCTTTCTTT; CDR3: CASSFDSLNTEAFF
D: TRBD1; J: TRBJ1-1; size: .; V: TRBV5-1; DNA: TGCGCCAGCAGCCCGGCACAGGGGGCCCTGAACACTGAAGCTTTCTTT; CDR3: CASSPAQGALNTEAFF
D: .; J: TRBJ2-2; size: .; V: TRBV28; DNA: TGTGCCAGCGAGGGGGACATCGGGGAGCTGTTTTTT; CDR3: CASEGDIGELFF
D: .; J: TRBJ2-4; size: few; V: TRBV21-1; DNA: TGTGCCAGCAGCAAAGCGCTGGGGACTGTATTAAACATTCAGTACTTC; CDR3: CASSKALGTVLNIQYF
D: .; J: TRBJ1-5; size: few; V: TRBV7-8; DNA: TGTGCCAGCAGCTTAGAGCCCCCCCTCTCAGGGGCCCAGCATTTT; CDR3: CASSLEPPLSGAQHF
D: .; J: TRBJ1-3; size: many; V: TRBV7-6; DNA: TGTGCCAGCAGCTTAACGGTTCCCGAGATCTCTGGAAACACCATATATTTT; CDR3: CASSLTVPEISGNTIYF
D: TRBD1; J: TRBJ2-2; size: few; V: TRBV7-9; DNA: TGTGCCAGCAGCCGACAGGGGGCTGGGAACACCGGGGAGCTGTTTTTT; CDR3: CASSRQGAGNTGELFF
D: .; J: TRBJ2-1; size: few; V: TRBV29-1; DNA: TGCAGCGTTGAAGATCAAGTATATGAGCAGTTCTTC; CDR3: CSVEDQVYEQFF
D: .; J: TRBJ2-1; size: .; V: TRBV5-1; DNA: TGCGCCAGCAGCTTGGACACCTTATCCTACAATGAGCAGTTCTTC; CDR3: CASSLDTLSYNEQFF
D: TRBD1; J: TRBJ1-2; size: few; V: TRBV20-1; DNA: TGCAGTGCTAGAGATCGAAGAACAGGGGGATTCTACACCTTC; CDR3: CSARDRRTGGFYTF